The 2 T cell receptor beta chains given below trace back to one sample, sequenced in a study of T cells in Graves' hyperthyroidism and ophthalmopathy. Template material for amplifying TCR beta CDR3 regions consisted of RNA transcripts. The TCR CDR3 first-round RT-PCR relied on the HTBI primer set. TCRdb reanalysed the multiplex PCR reads using MiXCR and keeps one entry per CDR3 protein. This sample carries 470,000 or so distinct CDR3 sequences, around 20% of them seen once, and the ten largest clones take more than 25%. The material sequenced was blood. Receptor source: a man aged 18 to 30 with Graves' hyperthyroidism.

At least ten counts were recorded for this clonotype. The chain has TRBV12-3 or TRBV12-4 and TRBJ2-7; 9 bases agree with TRBD2. V was clipped by 2 bases and J by 2 bases; unmatched bases: 4. The CDR3 is 15 residues long. The CDR3 region is CASSLSSGGPYEQYF. CDR3 bases: TGTGCCAGCAGTTTAAGTAGCGGGGGACCCTACGAGCAGTACTTC.

This clonotype was counted ten times or more. The chain couples TRBV12-3 or TRBV12-4 to TRBJ2-2; the D gene is possibly TRBD2 (5 bases). The CDR3 extends over 14 amino acids. V was cut by 1 base and J by 7 bases, with 10 bases left in between. The CDR3 here is CASSLVEGFGELFF. In DNA form, the CDR3 reads TGTGCCAGCAGTTTAGTCGAGGGCTTCGGGGAGCTGTTTTTT.